Each of the 19 T cell receptor beta chains below was sequenced from the same sample in a study of T-cell reconstitution after alpha-beta-depleted transplantation in children. Construction of the TCRbeta library involved unique molecular identifiers. TCRdb independently ran MiXCR on the PCR reads; one entry per CDR3 protein. This sample has hundreds of thousands of distinct CDR3 sequences; about 15% occur once, and the top ten carry 0.85% to 1.3%. The sample here was PBMCs from the stem cell graft donor, taken from the stem cell graft. These receptors originate from a human donor who donated a stem cell graft to a child with acute myeloid leukemia.

This clonotype showed up many times. This sequence joins TRBV20-1 and TRBJ1-5; maybe TRBD1 (5 bases). Trimming removed 1 base at V and 11 bases at J, with 15 bases between. This CDR3 comprises 13 residues. Germline CDR1 reads DFQATT; CDR2 reads SNEGSKA (reference sequence). CDR3 in amino acids: CSARGPGSASQHF. For the CDR3, the DNA is TGCAGTGCTAGAGGGCCAGGGTCCGCGTCCCAGCATTTT.

The V gene is TRBV7-2, the J gene TRBJ2-2; unclear D gene. CDR1 is SGHTA, CDR2 FQGNSA, per germline. There are 14 residues in the CDR3. Trimming stripped 1 base from V and 7 bases from J, with 10 bases between. The CDR3: CASSLDQLDGELFF. CDR3 coding DNA: TGTGCCAGCAGCTTAGATCAACTCGACGGGGAGCTGTTTTTT.

This clonotype was seen a handful of times. V and J are TRBV30 and TRBJ1-1; D is perhaps TRBD1 (6 bases). CDR3 length equals 12 residues. Deletions cut 1 base from V and 11 bases from J, with 14 bases between. Looked up from germline, CDR1 is GTSNPN and CDR2 is SVGIG (reference sequence). This CDR3 reads CAWSEGGRWAFF. CDR3 DNA sequence: TGTGCCTGGAGTGAAGGGGGACGGTGGGCTTTCTTT. Using reference TRBV30 and TRBJ1-1 for the parts outside the CDR3, the full variable domain is SQTIHQWPATLVQPVGSPLSLECTVEGTSNPNLYWYRQAAGRGLQLLFYSVGIGQISSEVPQNLSASRPQDRQFILSSKKLLLSDSGFYLCAWSEGGRWAFFGQGTRLTVV.

This clonotype appeared a few times. This chain uses TRBV28 with TRBJ2-5; 10 bases map to TRBD1. The CDR3 covers 14 residues. Germline V gene sequence: CDR1 MDHEN, CDR2 SYDVKM. After removal of 6 bases from V and 5 bases from J, the junction contained 6 bases not matched to a gene. Here the CDR3 DNA reads TGTGCCAGCAGGGAGACAGGGGGCGCGGAGACCCAGTACTTC. Protein product: CASRETGGAETQYF.

The chain joins TRBV12-3 or TRBV12-4 to TRBJ2-5, with D perhaps assigned TRBD1 or TRBD2 (7 bases each). The V gene lost 6 bases and the J gene lost 5 bases, with 16 bases spanning the gap. The CDR3 spans 14 residues. Written as DNA, the CDR3 is TGTGCCAGCAGCCAGGGGGAGGGACGGGAGACCCAGTACTTC. This codes for CASSQGEGRETQYF.

This clonotype was found many times. V and J are TRBV12-3 or TRBV12-4 and TRBJ1-2; 8 nucleotides line up with TRBD1. J gave up 4 bases and V 3 bases, and 7 bases lay outside the gene matches. The CDR3 is 15 amino acids. CDR3 nucleotides: TGTGCCAGCAGTTTTGGGAATCAGGGGGCCTATGGCTACACCTTC. It specifies CASSFGNQGAYGYTF.

This clonotype was counted a few times. V usage is TRBV9 and J usage is TRBJ2-5; 10 bases are a match to TRBD2. The germline gives CDR1 SGDLS, CDR2 YYNGEE. V shed 0 bases and J 1 base; nucleotides not matched to a gene: 6. The CDR3 is 17 amino acids. The CDR3 sequence: CASSVELWTSGQETQYF. The CDR3 DNA reads as TGTGCCAGCAGCGTAGAGTTGTGGACTAGCGGCCAAGAGACCCAGTACTTC. Full variable domain (remainder filled in from reference TRBV9 and TRBJ2-5): DSGVTQTPKHLITATGQRVTLRCSPRSGDLSVYWYQQSLDQGLQFLIQYYNGEERAKGNILERFSAQQFPDLHSELNLSSLELGDSALYFCASSVELWTSGQETQYFGPGTRLLVL.

The rearrangement links TRBV30 to TRBJ2-6; the D is unclear. Trimming left V 3 bases short and J 0 bases short, with 3 bases between. The length of the CDR3 is 13 residues. CDR1 is GTSNPN and CDR2 is SVGIG in the germline V gene (reference sequence). CDR3 protein: CAWRGSGANVLTF. The CDR3 DNA is TGTGCCTGGAGAGGCTCTGGGGCCAACGTCCTGACTTTC.

This clonotype was observed a few times. The chain is built from TRBV7-9 and TRBJ2-7; D is ambiguous. The CDR3 totals 13 residues. Germline values: CDR1 SEHNR, CDR2 FQNEAQ (reference sequence). This CDR3 reads CAAGTTRSYEQYF. CDR3 coding DNA: TGTGCAGCTGGAACTACGAGGTCCTACGAGCAGTACTTC. The entire variable domain, with the rest obtained from reference TRBV7-9 and TRBJ2-7, is as follows: DTGVSQNPRHKITKRGQNVTFRCDPISEHNRLYWYRQTLGQGPEFLTYFQNEAQLEKSRLLSDRFSAERPKGSFSTLEIQRTEQGDSAMYLCAAGTTRSYEQYFGPGTRLTVT.

This clonotype was seen only a few times. V is TRBV7-3 and J is TRBJ2-1; TRBD2 matches 9 bases. Germline V CDR1 and CDR2: SGHTA, FQGTGA. With 3 bases clipped from V and 9 bases from J, the junction kept 9 bases outside the gene matches. The CDR3 covers 15 residues. This CDR3 reads CASSLFAAGGSEQFF. CDR3 nucleotides: TGTGCCAGCAGCTTGTTCGCAGCGGGGGGAAGTGAGCAGTTCTTC. Together with reference TRBV7-3 and TRBJ2-1, the CDR3 gives the full variable domain: GAGVSQTPSNKVTEKGKYVELRCDPISGHTALYWYRQSLGQGPEFLIYFQGTGAADDSGLPNDRFFAVRPEGSVSTLKIQRTERGDSAVYLCASSLFAAGGSEQFFGPGTRLTVL.

This clonotype was found a few times. This chain links TRBV12-5 with TRBJ1-1; 7 bases fit TRBD1. Germline V gene sequence: CDR1 LGHNT, CDR2 FRNRAP. Trimming at V came to 3 bases and at J to 5 bases, leaving 12 bases not matched to a gene. The CDR3 totals 16 residues. The CDR3 DNA follows: TGTGCTAGTGGTTTTACCTCATCAGGGGGTGGAACTGAAGCTTTCTTT. Its protein is CASGFTSSGGGTEAFF.

The genes are TRBV6-2 or TRBV6-3 and TRBJ1-2; D possibly corresponds to TRBD1 (5 bases). The germline V gene encodes CDR1 MNHEY and CDR2 SVGEGT. The CDR3 runs to 20 residues. The V end was cut by 7 bases, the J end by 7 bases, with 37 bases between. The chain's CDR3 is CASNLPSRRRQGDSSGGYTF. The DNA of the CDR3 is TGTGCCAGCAACCTCCCGAGCCGCCGGAGGCAGGGTGACAGTAGCGGTGGCTACACCTTC.

In its sample, this clonotype was seen a few times. The chain combines TRBV12-3 or TRBV12-4 with TRBJ2-5; possibly TRBD1 or TRBD2 for D (5 bases each). CDR3 size: 13 residues. Trimming removed 6 bases at V and 4 bases at J, with 12 bases between. CDR3 DNA: TGTGCCAGCAGGCGAGGGGTCGGAGAGACCCAGTACTTC. Amino acids: CASRRGVGETQYF.

In this sample, this clonotype turned up many times. V usage is TRBV20-1 and J usage is TRBJ2-1, with D perhaps matching TRBD2 (5 bases). Trimming took 2 bases from V and 2 from J, leaving 7 bases between them. The CDR3 is made up of 13 amino acids. CDR1 is DFQATT and CDR2 is SNEGSKA in the germline V gene (reference sequence). The CDR3 loop is CSARPGTYNEQFF. The CDR3 DNA reads as TGCAGTGCTAGACCCGGGACCTACAATGAGCAGTTCTTC.

The chain uses TRBV4-3 and TRBJ1-6; D gene uncertain. The V end was cut by 0 bases, the J end by 7 bases, with 7 bases between. This CDR3 contains 14 residues. Germline loops: CDR1 LGHNA, CDR2 YSLEER. The CDR3 reads CASSQDLLNSPLHF. The CDR3 DNA follows: TGCGCCAGCAGCCAAGATCTCCTGAATTCACCCCTCCACTTT.

The chain employs TRBV12-3 or TRBV12-4 and TRBJ1-5, with 11 bases aligning to TRBD1. CDR3 length: 18 amino acids. With V trimmed by 6 bases and J by 0 bases, 10 bases remained unmatched. CDR3 bases: TGTGCCAGCAGCCACTCGGGACAGGGGGTCAATAGCAATCAGCCCCAGCATTTT. As protein: CASSHSGQGVNSNQPQHF.

This clonotype was found a few times. V and J are TRBV15 and TRBJ2-3, with 7 positions matching TRBD1. Germline values: CDR1 LNHNV, CDR2 YYDKDF (reference sequence). V dropped 1 base and J dropped 5; count of bases not matched to a gene: 3. The CDR3 consists of 14 residues. The CDR3 DNA reads as TGTGCCACCAGCAGAGCCAGGGGGATAGATACGCAGTATTTT. Its translation is CATSRARGIDTQYF. The variable domain in full, completed from reference TRBV15 and TRBJ2-3, reads DAMVIQNPRYQVTQFGKPVTLSCSQTLNHNVMYWYQQKSSQAPKLLFHYYDKDFNNEADTPDNFQSRRPNTSFCFLDIRSPGLGDTAMYLCATSRARGIDTQYFGPGTRLTVL.

This clonotype was counted many times. The chain recombines TRBV6-2 or TRBV6-3 with TRBJ2-3; TRBD2 is a possible D gene (6 bases). Germline V gene data show CDR1 as MNHEY and CDR2 as SVGEGT. V lost 5 bases and J lost 3, with 9 bases in between. The CDR3 runs to 13 residues. In DNA form, the CDR3 reads TGTGCCAGCAGTCCCCGGGAGACAGATACGCAGTATTTT. Its translation is CASSPRETDTQYF.

There are many counts of this clonotype. The chain is built from TRBV20-1 and TRBJ1-1, with D possibly matching TRBD1 (5 bases). Germline lookup yields CDR1 DFQATT and CDR2 SNEGSKA (reference sequence). Between the trimmed V and J ends, which lost 5 bases and 8 bases, there was a span of 15 bases. The CDR3 consists of 12 residues. In DNA form, the CDR3 reads TGCAGTGCTTATCGGCCACAGGAGGAAGCTTTCTTT. Amino acid sequence: CSAYRPQEEAFF.